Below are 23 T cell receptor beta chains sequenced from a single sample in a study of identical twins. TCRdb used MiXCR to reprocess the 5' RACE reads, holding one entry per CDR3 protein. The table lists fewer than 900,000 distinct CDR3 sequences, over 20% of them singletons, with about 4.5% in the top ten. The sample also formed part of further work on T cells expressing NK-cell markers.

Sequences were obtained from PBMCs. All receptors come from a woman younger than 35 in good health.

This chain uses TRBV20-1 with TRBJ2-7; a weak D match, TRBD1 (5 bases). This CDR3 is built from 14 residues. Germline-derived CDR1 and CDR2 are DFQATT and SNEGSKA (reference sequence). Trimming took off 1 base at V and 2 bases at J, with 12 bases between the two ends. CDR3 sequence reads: CSARGAGSAYEQYF. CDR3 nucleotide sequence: TGCAGTGCTAGAGGGGCAGGGTCGGCCTACGAGCAGTACTTC.

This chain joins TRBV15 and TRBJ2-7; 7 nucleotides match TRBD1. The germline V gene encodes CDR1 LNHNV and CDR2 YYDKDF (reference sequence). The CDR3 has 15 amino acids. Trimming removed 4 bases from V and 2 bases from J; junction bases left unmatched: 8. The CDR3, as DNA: TGTGCCACCAGCACCCGACAGGGAAGCCCCTACGAGCAGTACTTC. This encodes CATSTRQGSPYEQYF.

CDR3 nucleotides: TGTGCCAGCAGCGTAGAGCCGGGACTAGCAGGCAATGAGCAGTTCTTC. It is translated as CASSVEPGLAGNEQFF. This chain uses TRBV9 with TRBJ2-1; the match to TRBD2 covers 9 bases. The CDR3 length is 16 residues. The germline CDR1 and CDR2 sequences are SGDLS and YYNGEE. J gave up 6 bases and V 0 bases, and 7 bases lay outside the gene matches.

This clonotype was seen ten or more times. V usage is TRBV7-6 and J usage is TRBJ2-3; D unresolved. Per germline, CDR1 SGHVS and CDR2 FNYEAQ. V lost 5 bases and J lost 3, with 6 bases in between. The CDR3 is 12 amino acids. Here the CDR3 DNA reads TGTGCCAGCAGCCCAATGACAGATACGCAGTATTTT. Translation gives CASSPMTDTQYF. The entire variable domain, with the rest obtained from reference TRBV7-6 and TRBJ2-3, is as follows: GAGVSQSPRYKVTKRGQDVALRCDPISGHVSLYWYRQALGQGPEFLTYFNYEAQQDKSGLPNDRFSAERPEGSISTLTIQRTEQRDSAMYRCASSPMTDTQYFGPGTRLTVL.

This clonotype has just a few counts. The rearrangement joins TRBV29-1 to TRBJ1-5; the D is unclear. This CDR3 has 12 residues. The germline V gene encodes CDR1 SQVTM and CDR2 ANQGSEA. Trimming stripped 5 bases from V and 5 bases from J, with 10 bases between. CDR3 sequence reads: CSVSGIDQPQHF. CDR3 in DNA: TGCAGCGTTTCCGGGATTGATCAGCCCCAGCATTTT. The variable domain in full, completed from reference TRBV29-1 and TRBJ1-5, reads SAVISQKPSRDICQRGTSLTIQCQVDSQVTMMFWYRQQPGQSLTLIATANQGSEATYESGFVIDKFPISRPNLTFSTLTVSNMSPEDSSIYLCSVSGIDQPQHFGDGTRLSIL.

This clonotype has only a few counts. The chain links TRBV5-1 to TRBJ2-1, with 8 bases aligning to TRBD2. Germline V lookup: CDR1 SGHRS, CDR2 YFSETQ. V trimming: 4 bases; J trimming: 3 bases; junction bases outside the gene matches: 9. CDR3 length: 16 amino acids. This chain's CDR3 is CASSPREAGVYNEQFF. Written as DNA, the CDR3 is TGCGCCAGCAGCCCTCGGGAAGCGGGAGTCTACAATGAGCAGTTCTTC. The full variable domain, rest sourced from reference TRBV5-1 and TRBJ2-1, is KAGVTQTPRYLIKTRGQQVTLSCSPISGHRSVSWYQQTPGQGLQFLFEYFSETQRNKGNFPGRFSGRQFSNSRSEMNVSTLELGDSALYLCASSPREAGVYNEQFFGPGTRLTVL.

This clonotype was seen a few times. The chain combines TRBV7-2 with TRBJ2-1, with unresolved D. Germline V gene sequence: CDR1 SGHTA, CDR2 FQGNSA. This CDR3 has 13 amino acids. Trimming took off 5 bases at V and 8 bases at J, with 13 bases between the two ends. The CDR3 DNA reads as TGTGCCAGCAGCCCCCCAGTGACTGATGAGCAGTTCTTC. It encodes CASSPPVTDEQFF.

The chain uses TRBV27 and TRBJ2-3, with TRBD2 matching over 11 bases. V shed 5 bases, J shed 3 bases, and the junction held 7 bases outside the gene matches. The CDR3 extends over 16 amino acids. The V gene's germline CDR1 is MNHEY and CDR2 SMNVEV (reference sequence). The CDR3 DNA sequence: TGTGCCAGCAGTCCTATAGCGGGAGGGAGGACAGATACGCAGTATTTT. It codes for CASSPIAGGRTDTQYF.

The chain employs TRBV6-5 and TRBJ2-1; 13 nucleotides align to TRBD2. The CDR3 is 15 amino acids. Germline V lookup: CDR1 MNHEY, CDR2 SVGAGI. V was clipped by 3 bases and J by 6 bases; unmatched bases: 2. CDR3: CASSYGTSGANEQFF. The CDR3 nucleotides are TGTGCCAGCAGTTATGGGACTAGCGGGGCCAATGAGCAGTTCTTC.

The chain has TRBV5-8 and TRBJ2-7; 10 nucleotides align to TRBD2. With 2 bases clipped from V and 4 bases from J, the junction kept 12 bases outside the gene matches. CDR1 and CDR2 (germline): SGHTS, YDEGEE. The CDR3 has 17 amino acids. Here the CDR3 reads CASSFGGLAGVVYEQYF. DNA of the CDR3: TGTGCCAGCAGCTTCGGTGGGCTAGCGGGAGTAGTTTACGAGCAGTACTTC.

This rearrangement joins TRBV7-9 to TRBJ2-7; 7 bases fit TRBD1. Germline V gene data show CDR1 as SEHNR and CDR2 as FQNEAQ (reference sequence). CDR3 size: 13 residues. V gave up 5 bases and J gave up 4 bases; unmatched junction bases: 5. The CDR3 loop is CASSIGQVYEQYF. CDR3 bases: TGTGCCAGCAGCATCGGACAGGTTTACGAGCAGTACTTC.

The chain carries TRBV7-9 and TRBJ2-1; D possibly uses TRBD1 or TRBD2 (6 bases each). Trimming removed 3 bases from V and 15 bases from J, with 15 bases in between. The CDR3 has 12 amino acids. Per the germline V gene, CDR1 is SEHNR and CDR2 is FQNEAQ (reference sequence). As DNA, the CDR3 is TGTGCCAGCAGCTTTGGGGGGACACAGGGGTTCTTC. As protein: CASSFGGTQGFF.

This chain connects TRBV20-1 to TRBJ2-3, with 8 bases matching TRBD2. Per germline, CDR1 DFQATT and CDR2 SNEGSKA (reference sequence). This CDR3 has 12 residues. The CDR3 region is CRVLADTDTQYF. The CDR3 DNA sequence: TGCAGGGTACTAGCGGACACAGATACGCAGTATTTT.

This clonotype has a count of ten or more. The CDR3 here is CASSLASGGDTQYF. DNA of the CDR3: TGCGCCAGCAGCTTGGCCAGCGGGGGAGATACGCAGTATTTT. The V and J genes are TRBV5-1 and TRBJ2-3, with TRBD2 identical over 8 bases. The CDR3 extends over 14 amino acids. Per germline, CDR1 SGHRS and CDR2 YFSETQ. After removal of 0 bases from V and 5 bases from J, the junction contained 2 bases not matched to a gene.

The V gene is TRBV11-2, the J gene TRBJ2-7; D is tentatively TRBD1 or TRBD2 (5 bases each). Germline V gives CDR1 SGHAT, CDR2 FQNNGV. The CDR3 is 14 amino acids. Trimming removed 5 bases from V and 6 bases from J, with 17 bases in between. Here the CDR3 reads CASSQTGARGEQYF. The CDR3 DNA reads TGTGCCAGCAGCCAGACCGGGGCAAGGGGCGAGCAGTACTTC.

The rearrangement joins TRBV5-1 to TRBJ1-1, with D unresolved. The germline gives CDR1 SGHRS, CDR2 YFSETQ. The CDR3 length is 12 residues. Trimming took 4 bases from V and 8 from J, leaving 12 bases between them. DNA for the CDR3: TGCGCCAGCAGCCAAGAACGTGGGGAAGCTTTCTTT. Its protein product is CASSQERGEAFF.

The CDR3 loop reads CASSVGRLLPNYGYTF. CDR3 coding DNA: TGTGCCAGCAGCGTAGGGCGTCTCCTGCCTAACTATGGCTACACCTTC. The V gene is TRBV9, the J gene TRBJ1-2; D remains unclear. Germline CDR1 SGDLS, CDR2 YYNGEE. Trimming shortened V by 0 bases and J by 0 bases, and 12 bases separated the two germline ends. This CDR3 has 16 amino acids.

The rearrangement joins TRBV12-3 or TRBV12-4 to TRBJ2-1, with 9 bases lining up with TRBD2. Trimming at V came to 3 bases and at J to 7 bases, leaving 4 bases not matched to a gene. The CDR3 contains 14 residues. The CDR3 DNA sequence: TGTGCCAGCAGTTTCTCCCTAGCGGGAAATGAGCAGTTCTTC. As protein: CASSFSLAGNEQFF.

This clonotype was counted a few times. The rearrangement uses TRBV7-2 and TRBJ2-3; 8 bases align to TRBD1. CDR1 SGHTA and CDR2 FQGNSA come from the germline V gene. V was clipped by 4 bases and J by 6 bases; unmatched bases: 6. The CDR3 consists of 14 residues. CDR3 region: CASSSRTGPDTQYF. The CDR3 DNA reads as TGTGCCAGCAGCTCGAGGACAGGGCCCGATACGCAGTATTTT.

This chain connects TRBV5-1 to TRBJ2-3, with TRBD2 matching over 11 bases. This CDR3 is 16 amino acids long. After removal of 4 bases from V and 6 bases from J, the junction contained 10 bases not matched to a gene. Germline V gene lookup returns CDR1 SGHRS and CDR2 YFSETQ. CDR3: CASSTGTSGLGDTQYF. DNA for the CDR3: TGCGCCAGCAGCACTGGGACTAGCGGTTTGGGGGATACGCAGTATTTT.

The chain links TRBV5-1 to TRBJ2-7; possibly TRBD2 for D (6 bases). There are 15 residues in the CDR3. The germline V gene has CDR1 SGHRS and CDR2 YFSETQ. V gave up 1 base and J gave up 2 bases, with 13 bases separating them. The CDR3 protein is CASSLPGTLTYEQYF. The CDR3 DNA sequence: TGCGCCAGCAGCTTGCCCGGGACTCTTACCTACGAGCAGTACTTC. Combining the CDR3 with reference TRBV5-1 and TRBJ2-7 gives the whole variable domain KAGVTQTPRYLIKTRGQQVTLSCSPISGHRSVSWYQQTPGQGLQFLFEYFSETQRNKGNFPGRFSGRQFSNSRSEMNVSTLELGDSALYLCASSLPGTLTYEQYFGPGTRLTVT.

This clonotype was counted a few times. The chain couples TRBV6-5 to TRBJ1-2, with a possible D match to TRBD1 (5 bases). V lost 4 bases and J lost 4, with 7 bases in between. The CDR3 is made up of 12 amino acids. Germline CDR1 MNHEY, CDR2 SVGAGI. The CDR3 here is CASSSGPYGYTF. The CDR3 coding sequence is TGTGCCAGCAGTTCGGGGCCCTATGGCTACACCTTC.

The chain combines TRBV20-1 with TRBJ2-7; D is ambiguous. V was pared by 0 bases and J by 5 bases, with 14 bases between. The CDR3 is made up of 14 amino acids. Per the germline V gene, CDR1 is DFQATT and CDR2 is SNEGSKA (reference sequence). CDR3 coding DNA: TGCAGTGCTAGAGATCGCCGAAGGGTCGACGAGCAGTACTTC. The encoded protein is CSARDRRRVDEQYF.